Below, 32 T cell receptor beta chains from the same sample are listed, as sequenced in a study of graft-versus-host responses after intestinal transplantation. For these receptors, no antigen is known. TCRdb's table, derived via immunoSEQ multiplex PCR, lists solely in-frame clones and lacks some. The sample lists about 110,000 clones, 90% to 95% seen once, with 0.45% to 0.65% in the top ten. Material: unstimulated CD8+ T cells sorted from spleen or lymph node cells, obtained before intestinal transplant. These receptors originate from a human donor who received an intestinal transplant.

The chain is built from TRBV27 and TRBJ1-1; D ambiguous. Germline V gives CDR1 MNHEY, CDR2 SMNVEV (reference sequence). This CDR3 has 15 residues. V shed 4 bases and J shed 3 bases, with 15 bases lying between them. CDR3 in DNA: TGTGCCAGCAGTTCATTACTGCGACCGGACACTGAAGCTTTCTTT. It encodes CASSSLLRPDTEAFF.

The chain links TRBV6-1 to TRBJ1-5; possibly TRBD1 for D (5 bases). CDR3 length: 16 amino acids. The V and J ends lost 2 bases and 2 bases respectively, with 13 bases between them. Germline CDR1 is MNHNS and CDR2 is SASEGT. This CDR3 is CASSEPNLGGNQPQHF. The CDR3 DNA is TGTGCCAGCAGTGAACCGAACCTGGGGGGCAATCAGCCCCAGCATTTT.

The chain has TRBV9 and TRBJ2-7; no firm D call. V lost 0 bases, J lost 5 bases, and 15 bases lay in between. The germline CDR1 and CDR2 sequences are SGDLS and YYNGEE. The CDR3 runs 15 residues. The CDR3 region is CASSVAPGRLNEQYF. CDR3 DNA: TGTGCCAGCAGCGTAGCTCCCGGACGACTTAACGAGCAGTACTTC.

The genes are TRBV9 and TRBJ2-1; 10 bases align to TRBD2. Trimming removed 3 bases from V and 9 bases from J; junction bases left unmatched: 12. This CDR3 is 16 amino acids long. In germline, CDR1 is SGDLS, CDR2 YYNGEE. CDR3 nucleotides: TGTGCCAGCAGCGGTAGCGGGAGGAGAGAGGGGGGTGAGCAGTTCTTC. It yields the protein CASSGSGRREGGEQFF.

The chain employs TRBV9 and TRBJ1-2; 10 bases map to TRBD1. J gave up 0 bases and V 4 bases, and 9 bases lay outside the gene matches. This CDR3 is 17 amino acids long. The germline V gene has CDR1 SGDLS and CDR2 YYNGEE. The CDR3 spells CASSYRDRGITNYGYTF. Written as DNA, the CDR3 is TGTGCCAGCAGCTACCGGGACAGGGGAATCACTAACTATGGCTACACCTTC.

A single count supports this clone. This chain links TRBV27 with TRBJ1-1, with a possible D match to TRBD1 (5 bases). The V gene lost 8 bases and the J gene lost 3 bases, with 13 bases spanning the gap. Per the germline V gene, CDR1 is MNHEY and CDR2 is SMNVEV (reference sequence). The CDR3 runs to 13 residues. The CDR3 region has the DNA TGTGCCAGCTCACAGGTTCATTACACTGAAGCTTTCTTT. Translating it yields CASSQVHYTEAFF.

The rearrangement joins TRBV9 to TRBJ2-2; D remains unclear. The CDR3 spans 14 residues. In germline, CDR1 is SGDLS, CDR2 YYNGEE. Trimming cost V 0 bases and J 6 bases, with 9 bases left between them. The CDR3 sequence: CASSVDGVSGELFF. The CDR3 DNA reads TGTGCCAGCAGCGTAGATGGAGTCTCCGGGGAGCTGTTTTTT.

This rearrangement joins TRBV11-2 to TRBJ2-5, with D perhaps given as TRBD1 or TRBD2 (5 bases each). Germline V gives CDR1 SGHAT, CDR2 FQNNGV. The ends were cut back, 4 bases at V and 4 bases at J, with 22 bases in the middle. The CDR3 is 17 amino acids. CDR3 nucleotides: TGTGCCAGCAGCTCAGGGAGCCGACCCGATCTCGCAGAGACCCAGTACTTC. Its protein is CASSSGSRPDLAETQYF. Looking up the rest from reference TRBV11-2 and TRBJ2-5 gives the full variable domain: EAGVAQSPRYKIIEKRQSVAFWCNPISGHATLYWYQQILGQGPKLLIQFQNNGVVDDSQLPKDRFSAERLKGVDSTLKIQPAKLEDSAVYLCASSSGSRPDLAETQYFGPGTRLLVL.

The chain recombines TRBV19 with TRBJ1-2; no clear D gene. Germline V gene data show CDR1 as LNHDA and CDR2 as SQIVND (reference sequence). V was clipped by 3 bases and J by 7 bases, with 15 bases between them. CDR3 length equals 14 residues. The CDR3 spells CASSMGNSVSGYTF. CDR3 DNA: TGTGCCAGTAGTATGGGTAACTCGGTCAGTGGCTACACCTTC.

The rearrangement joins TRBV19 to TRBJ2-2; D not resolved. Germline CDR1 and CDR2: LNHDA and SQIVND (reference sequence). The CDR3 runs to 17 residues. V lost 5 bases, J lost 0 bases, and 16 bases lay in between. The CDR3 is CASSRWTAHSNTGELFF. In DNA form, the CDR3 reads TGTGCCAGTAGTCGCTGGACGGCTCACTCGAACACCGGGGAGCTGTTTTTT.

The chain uses TRBV27 and TRBJ1-3; D possibly corresponds to TRBD1 (5 bases). CDR3 length: 14 amino acids. Between the trimmed V and J ends, which lost 6 bases and 0 bases, there was a span of 9 bases. The germline V gene has CDR1 MNHEY and CDR2 SMNVEV (reference sequence). Written as DNA, the CDR3 is TGTGCCAGCAGCACAGGTAGCTCTGGAAACACCATATATTTT. Translation: CASSTGSSGNTIYF.

The CDR3 loop reads CASSFWGNEQFF. The CDR3 DNA follows: TGTGCCAGCAGTTTTTGGGGGAATGAGCAGTTCTTC. The chain carries TRBV28 and TRBJ2-1; D possibly matches TRBD1 or TRBD2 (5 bases each). From germline, CDR1 is MDHEN and CDR2 SYDVKM. V lost 3 bases and J lost 7, with 7 bases in between. This CDR3 has 12 amino acids.

The chain employs TRBV6-5 and TRBJ1-5; D gene uncertain. Trimming cost V 10 bases and J 0 bases, with 10 bases left between them. This CDR3 has 13 residues. CDR1 and CDR2 from the germline V gene are MNHEY and SVGAGI. CDR3 protein: CATSPVSNQPQHF. The CDR3 bases are TGTGCCACCTCCCCGGTTAGCAATCAGCCCCAGCATTTT.

J is TRBJ2-7 and V is TRBV6-1; D remains unclear. Trimming pared 1 base from V and 6 bases from J, leaving 13 bases between. The CDR3 is 14 amino acids. Germline values: CDR1 MNHNS, CDR2 SASEGT. The CDR3, as DNA: TGTGCCAGCAGTGAAGTACCCGTCTACATCGAGCAGTACTTC. Translation gives CASSEVPVYIEQYF.

The chain links TRBV13 to TRBJ1-5; possibly TRBD1 for D (5 bases). CDR3 size: 16 residues. Per the germline V gene, CDR1 is PRHDT and CDR2 is FYEKMQ (reference sequence). Trimming took off 0 bases at V and 2 bases at J, with 11 bases between the two ends. CDR3 sequence (DNA): TGTGCCAGCAGCTTAGGCCTAGGGGTCGGCAATCAGCCCCAGCATTTT. Translated: CASSLGLGVGNQPQHF. Looking up the rest from reference TRBV13 and TRBJ1-5 gives the full variable domain: AAGVIQSPRHLIKEKRETATLKCYPIPRHDTVYWYQQGPGQDPQFLISFYEKMQSDKGSIPDRFSAQQFSDYHSELNMSSLELGDSALYFCASSLGLGVGNQPQHFGDGTRLSIL.

The rearrangement links TRBV7-6 to TRBJ2-7, with D tentatively TRBD2 (6 bases). Germline V gives CDR1 SGHVS, CDR2 FNYEAQ. V was shortened by 3 bases and J by 3 bases, with 12 bases between the two germline ends. This CDR3 is 14 amino acids long. CDR3 DNA sequence: TGTGCCAGCAGCTTGGAGGGGATGGACTACGAGCAGTACTTC. Residues: CASSLEGMDYEQYF.

This rearrangement joins TRBV19 to TRBJ2-7; D is possibly TRBD1 (5 bases). The CDR3 has 15 amino acids. V was trimmed by 3 bases and J by 6 bases, leaving 18 bases between them. Germline CDR1 and CDR2: LNHDA and SQIVND (reference sequence). CDR3 sequence reads: CASSMVQGSFIEQYF. The CDR3 bases are TGTGCCAGTAGTATGGTTCAGGGTTCCTTTATCGAGCAGTACTTC.

The chain carries TRBV19 and TRBJ1-4, with D uncertain. This CDR3 has 13 residues. Germline CDR1 and CDR2: LNHDA and SQIVND (reference sequence). V was clipped by 1 base and J by 10 bases, with 10 bases between them. This CDR3 is CASSIVLRSKLFF. DNA for the CDR3: TGTGCCAGTAGTATAGTTTTGCGTTCAAAACTGTTTTTT.

The chain employs TRBV4-1 and TRBJ2-7; 7 nucleotides match TRBD1. This CDR3 spans 15 amino acids. V gave up 4 bases and J gave up 1 base; unmatched junction bases: 7. CDR1 and CDR2 (germline): MGHRA, YSYEKL. The CDR3 here is CASSLEGTASYEQYF. DNA of the CDR3: TGCGCCAGCAGCCTTGAGGGGACAGCTTCCTACGAGCAGTACTTC.

The rearrangement uses TRBV11-3 and TRBJ2-3; 10 bases are a match to TRBD2. The germline gives CDR1 SGHNT, CDR2 YENEEA. The CDR3 extends over 16 amino acids. V shed 5 bases and J 0 bases; nucleotides not matched to a gene: 5. Here the CDR3 DNA reads TGTGCCAGCAGCGGTATGACTAGCGGGAGCACAGATACGCAGTATTTT. Its translation: CASSGMTSGSTDTQYF.

The chain employs TRBV7-2 and TRBJ1-3, with 10 positions matching TRBD1. The CDR3 covers 17 residues. Per germline, CDR1 SGHTA and CDR2 FQGNSA. V lost 5 bases, J lost 0 bases, and 7 bases stayed unmatched. The CDR3 here is CASSVRDRGDSGNTIYF. DNA of the CDR3: TGTGCCAGCAGCGTCCGGGACAGGGGAGACTCTGGAAACACCATATATTTT.

V is TRBV19 and J is TRBJ2-1, with TRBD2 matching over 9 bases. The length of the CDR3 is 17 residues. Germline lookup yields CDR1 LNHDA and CDR2 SQIVND (reference sequence). V gave up 5 bases and J gave up 3 bases; unmatched junction bases: 11. The CDR3 DNA reads as TGTGCCAGTAGTGGGGGGCTTTATAGCGGGAGCTACAATGAGCAGTTCTTC. The encoded protein is CASSGGLYSGSYNEQFF.

The CDR3 protein is CSAPTGAEAFF. The DNA for the CDR3 is TGCAGCGCGCCGACTGGGGCTGAAGCTTTCTTT. The chain couples TRBV29-1 to TRBJ1-1; D remains ambiguous. V dropped 7 bases and J dropped 6 bases, with 12 bases sitting between them. The CDR3 is made up of 11 amino acids. CDR1 is SQVTM and CDR2 is ANQGSEA in the germline V gene.

This sequence joins TRBV7-3 and TRBJ2-6, with 8 bases identical to TRBD1. Germline V gene sequence: CDR1 SGHTA, CDR2 FQGTGA. The CDR3 runs to 16 residues. Trimming at V came to 4 bases and at J to 0 bases, leaving 2 bases not matched to a gene. CDR3 DNA sequence: TGTGCCAGCAGCTCGGGACAGGTCTCTGGGGCCAACGTCCTGACTTTC. Its protein is CASSSGQVSGANVLTF.

The J gene is TRBJ1-1, the V gene TRBV27; 8 nucleotides line up with TRBD1. CDR1 is MNHEY and CDR2 is SMNVEV in the germline V gene (reference sequence). The CDR3 length is 15 residues. The junction had 11 bases not matched to a gene; V was cut back by 6 bases and J by 5 bases. The CDR3 loop reads CASRIITGGVTEAFF. As DNA, the CDR3 is TGTGCCAGCAGAATTATCACAGGGGGGGTGACTGAAGCTTTCTTT.

The CDR3 here is CASTGDFGSTEAFF. The DNA for the CDR3 is TGTGCCAGCACAGGGGACTTTGGGAGTACTGAAGCTTTCTTT. The chain has TRBV5-5 and TRBJ1-1, with a tentative D call TRBD1 (6 bases). The CDR3 is 14 residues long. V was pared by 6 bases and J by 5 bases, with 17 bases between. Germline loops: CDR1 SGHKS, CDR2 YYEKEE (reference sequence).

The chain links TRBV7-9 to TRBJ2-6; D not certain. The CDR3 extends over 18 amino acids. Germline loops: CDR1 SEHNR, CDR2 FQNEAQ (reference sequence). V was shortened by 4 bases and J by 0 bases, with 16 bases between the two germline ends. CDR3 protein: CASSSSVRGSSGANVLTF. For the CDR3, the DNA is TGTGCCAGCAGCTCCTCCGTTAGAGGTAGCTCTGGGGCCAACGTCCTGACTTTC. Full variable domain (missing parts from reference TRBV7-9 and TRBJ2-6): DTGVSQNPRHKITKRGQNVTFRCDPISEHNRLYWYRQTLGQGPEFLTYFQNEAQLEKSRLLSDRFSAERPKGSFSTLEIQRTEQGDSAMYLCASSSSVRGSSGANVLTFGAGSRLTVL.

This clone was counted once. V and J are TRBV2 and TRBJ1-1; D not resolved. Germline V CDR1 and CDR2: SNHLY, FYNNEI. The V gene lost 0 bases and the J gene lost 5 bases, with 10 bases spanning the gap. This CDR3 has 14 amino acids. In DNA, the CDR3 is TGTGCCAGCAGTGAAGCGGGGTTGGGGACTGAAGCTTTCTTT. Amino acids: CASSEAGLGTEAFF.

The chain combines TRBV10-3 with TRBJ2-1; D perhaps matches TRBD2 (5 bases). This CDR3 contains 17 residues. The germline CDR1 and CDR2 sequences are ENHRY and SYGVKD. Trimming pared 2 bases from V and 6 bases from J, leaving 20 bases between. The CDR3 DNA reads as TGTGCCATCAGTGAGCCGGGCGGCGGGCAAGCAGTCAATGAGCAGTTCTTC. Encoded protein: CAISEPGGGQAVNEQFF.

The V and J genes are TRBV7-3 and TRBJ2-2; D may be TRBD1 or TRBD2 (5 bases each). CDR1 SGHTA and CDR2 FQGTGA come from the germline V gene. Trimming took 1 base from V and 6 from J, leaving 9 bases between them. CDR3 length: 14 amino acids. CDR3 bases: TGTGCCAGCAGCTTAATCGGGGCATCCGGGGAGCTGTTTTTT. Protein sequence: CASSLIGASGELFF.

The gene calls are TRBV7-9 and TRBJ2-2; D gene unclear. Germline V gives CDR1 SEHNR, CDR2 FQNEAQ (reference sequence). V lost 6 bases and J lost 9, with 11 bases in between. The CDR3 has 12 amino acids. CDR3 sequence: CASRHSTRELFF. The CDR3 nucleotides read TGTGCCAGCAGACATTCGACGAGGGAGCTGTTTTTT.

The rearrangement joins TRBV28 to TRBJ2-5; 8 bases are a match to TRBD1. V lost 4 bases and J lost 6; bases outside the gene matches: 10. The germline CDR1 and CDR2 sequences are MDHEN and SYDVKM. The CDR3 has 15 residues. CDR3 amino acids: CASSSRTGSAKTQYF. The CDR3 DNA follows: TGTGCCAGCAGTTCTCGGACAGGGTCGGCGAAGACCCAGTACTTC.